This is a list of T cell receptor beta chains from one sample in a study of T-cell reconstitution after alpha-beta-depleted transplantation in children. One entry per CDR3 protein results from TCRdb running MiXCR on the PCR reads. This sample has about 600,000 distinct CDR3 sequences, with under 12% found just once. The specimen was PBMCs from the stem cell graft donor, collected from the stem cell graft. The receptors here all came from a human donor who donated a stem cell graft to a child with acute myeloid leukemia. Each CDR3 is given with its conserved first and last residue. A D gene is named only where the DNA matches it firmly. Clone sizes are given selectively: once, few, many, or a class where the clone is expanded.

d_call | j_call | cdr3_length | clone_size | v_call | cdr3_nt | cdr3_aa
. | TRBJ2-1 | 15 | . | TRBV19 | TGTGCCAGGACGAAGACGGCCCCCGGAGGGAATGAGCAGTTCTTC | CARTKTAPGGNEQFF
TRBD2 | TRBJ2-5 | 14 | many | TRBV10-3 | TGTGCCATCAAACCGGGACTAGCGGGCGAGACCCAGTACTTC | CAIKPGLAGETQYF
. | TRBJ1-5 | 15 | . | TRBV6-1 | TGTGCCAGCATGTACCCAAATCAGGGGAATCAGCCCCGGCATTTT | CASMYPNQGNQPRHF
TRBD1 | TRBJ1-1 | 17 | few | TRBV4-2 | TGTGCCAGCAGCCAGGAACCCTACAGGGGAATGAACACTGAAGCTTTCTTT | CASSQEPYRGMNTEAFF
. | TRBJ2-5 | 13 | few | TRBV10-3 | TGTGCCATCAATCAAAGGGGGGGCGAGACCCAGTACTTC | CAINQRGGETQYF
. | TRBJ1-1 | 15 | . | TRBV29-1 | TGCAGCGTTGGTGCCCAACGCCCGATGAACACTGAAGCTTTCTTT | CSVGAQRPMNTEAFF
. | TRBJ2-3 | 16 | few | TRBV7-2 | TGTGCCAGCAGGATCAGATTAGCGTCGAGCACAGATACGCAGTATTTT | CASRIRLASSTDTQYF
. | TRBJ2-7 | 18 | few | TRBV13 | TGTGCCAGCAGCTTCGTGAGGTGGGAGTTGCCCCAGAGCTGCGAGCAGTACTTC | CASSFVRWELPQSCEQYF
. | TRBJ2-1 | 13 | . | TRBV28 | TGTGCCAGCGGGGATATAACAGACAATGAGCAGTTCTTC | CASGDITDNEQFF
. | TRBJ2-2 | 12 | few | TRBV7-9 | TGTGCCCTCGGAGGGGACACCGGGGAGCTGTTTTTT | CALGGDTGELFF
. | TRBJ1-4 | 14 | few | TRBV20-1 | TGCAGTGCTAGCCAGAGGTCGGGGACCGAAAAACTGTTTTTT | CSASQRSGTEKLFF
. | TRBJ2-5 | 15 | few | TRBV10-3 | TGTGCCATCAGTGAGACAGGGCCTGCTTCGGAGACCCAGTACTTC | CAISETGPASETQYF
. | TRBJ2-4 | 14 | . | TRBV7-2 | TGTGCCAGCAGCTTAGAACTCGACAGAAACATTCAGTACTTC | CASSLELDRNIQYF
. | TRBJ2-1 | 15 | . | TRBV12-3/TRBV12-4 | TGTGCCAGCGATTTGTCCGGGAAATTGGGCGATGAGCAGTTCTTC | CASDLSGKLGDEQFF
TRBD2 | TRBJ2-1 | 13 | many | TRBV20-1 | TGCAGCCCAACTAGCGGGAATGCCCGGGAGCAGTTCTTC | CSPTSGNAREQFF
. | TRBJ1-5 | 14 | many | TRBV7-2 | TGTGCCAGCAGCTTATCGGCCCTCAATCAGCCCCAGCATTTT | CASSLSALNQPQHF
. | TRBJ1-5 | 17 | . | TRBV6-1 | TGTGCCAGCAGCCGCTACTCCGGGACACCCCCCTATCAGCCCCAGCATTTT | CASSRYSGTPPYQPQHF
TRBD2 | TRBJ2-3 | 14 | . | TRBV29-1 | TGCAGCGTTGCCCTAGCGGGAGATAGGGATACGCAGTATTTT | CSVALAGDRDTQYF
TRBD1 | TRBJ2-2 | 17 | few | TRBV5-6 | TGTGCCAGCAGCCACCTCCGGGACAGGGGGGGCACCGGGGAGCTGTTTTTT | CASSHLRDRGGTGELFF
TRBD1 | TRBJ1-2 | 17 | . | TRBV5-1 | TGCGCCAGCAGCCCAGAACCGGGACAGGGTTTCTCGTATGGCTACACCTTC | CASSPEPGQGFSYGYTF
. | TRBJ2-1 | 15 | few | TRBV6-2/TRBV6-3 | TGTGCCAGCAGTTTGGGGACTCTACTTTACAATGAGCAGTTCTTC | CASSLGTLLYNEQFF
. | TRBJ2-3 | 12 | . | TRBV7-8 | TGTGCCAGCCGGGCAGGGAAGAATACGCAGTATTTT | CASRAGKNTQYF
. | TRBJ2-7 | 16 | many | TRBV20-1 | TGCAGTGCTAGCCCCCTGACCGACTTCCGGACCGGGGAGCAGTACTTC | CSASPLTDFRTGEQYF
. | TRBJ2-5 | 12 | . | TRBV19 | TGTGCCAGTAGCGGTCTTCTAGAGACCCAGTACTTC | CASSGLLETQYF
. | TRBJ2-2 | 15 | few | TRBV14 | TGTGCCAGCAGCCAAGACCCCGTCAGGACCGGGGAGCTGTTTTTT | CASSQDPVRTGELFF
. | TRBJ1-5 | 15 | few | TRBV2 | TGTGCCAGCAGTTTCGAGGAATTTGGCAATCAGCCCCAGCATTTT | CASSFEEFGNQPQHF
TRBD1 | TRBJ1-1 | 16 | . | TRBV7-2 | TGTGCCAGCAGCTTAGGTGGGACAGGGCGGGGCACTGAAGCTTTCTTT | CASSLGGTGRGTEAFF
TRBD2 | TRBJ2-5 | 16 | many | TRBV9 | TGTGCCAGCAGCGTAACGGGACTAGCGGGATTTGAGACCCAGTACTTC | CASSVTGLAGFETQYF
. | TRBJ1-2 | 14 | many | TRBV7-2 | TGTGCCAGCAGCTTAATACGGGGAGGCTGGGGCTACACCTTC | CASSLIRGGWGYTF
. | TRBJ1-4 | 12 | many | TRBV29-1 | TGCAGCATTCAGGGGATAGGCGAAAAACTGTTTTTT | CSIQGIGEKLFF
TRBD2 | TRBJ2-7 | 17 | many | TRBV7-2 | TGTGCCAGCAGCTTCCGGACTAGCGGGAGAACAACCTACGAGCAGTACTTC | CASSFRTSGRTTYEQYF
. | TRBJ2-1 | 14 | few | TRBV7-3 | TGTGCCAGCAGCTTAAATCCAGAGGCTTGGGAGCAGTTCTTC | CASSLNPEAWEQFF
. | TRBJ2-4 | 13 | . | TRBV2 | TGTGCCGGTCGTAGGGACCCCCAAAACATTCAGTACTTC | CAGRRDPQNIQYF
TRBD2 | TRBJ2-5 | 15 | . | TRBV7-2 | TGTGCCAGCAGCTTAGCGAGGCCTAGCGGACAGACCCAGTACTTC | CASSLARPSGQTQYF
TRBD2 | TRBJ2-3 | 14 | many | TRBV20-1 | TGCAGTGCTAATCTAGCGGGAGGGGGAGATACGCAGTATTTT | CSANLAGGGDTQYF
TRBD2 | TRBJ2-4 | 13 | . | TRBV4-3 | TGCGCCAGCAGCCAAGGGGGGACTAGTTTTATGTACTTC | CASSQGGTSFMYF
. | TRBJ2-4 | 19 | . | TRBV5-1 | TGCGCCAGCAGCTTGGAGTTGGGCGGGGTAAATCTAGCCAAAAACATTCAGTACTTC | CASSLELGGVNLAKNIQYF
. | TRBJ2-2 | 15 | few | TRBV15 | TGTGCCACCAGCAGAGGGGGGGTGAACACCGGGGAGCTGTTTTTT | CATSRGGVNTGELFF
. | TRBJ2-1 | 13 | . | TRBV7-7 | TGTGCTAGCAGCTTCAACAGGGATAATGAGCAGTTCTTC | CASSFNRDNEQFF
TRBD1 | TRBJ2-1 | 17 | . | TRBV20-1 | TGCAGTGCTAGTAACAGGGGGCTACTGGCTTCCTACAATGAGCAGTTCTTC | CSASNRGLLASYNEQFF
. | TRBJ2-4 | 12 | many | TRBV12-3/TRBV12-4 | TGTGCCAGCAGTTTACCTGGAAACATTCAGTACTTC | CASSLPGNIQYF
. | TRBJ1-1 | 13 | . | TRBV9 | TGTGCCAGCAGCGCTGGGGGGAAGACCGAAGCTTTCTTT | CASSAGGKTEAFF
. | TRBJ2-3 | 14 | . | TRBV4-2 | TGTGCCAGCAGCCAAGAGAGGGACCTAGATACGCAGTATTTT | CASSQERDLDTQYF
. | TRBJ2-7 | 14 | few | TRBV20-1 | TGCAGTGCTAGAGGGGCTGGGGGCGGTTACGAGCAGTACTTC | CSARGAGGGYEQYF
TRBD2 | TRBJ2-1 | 16 | many | TRBV15 | TGTGCCACCAGCAGAAAACTAGCGGGTTCCTACAATGAGCAGTTCTTC | CATSRKLAGSYNEQFF
TRBD2 | TRBJ2-7 | 13 | few | TRBV29-1 | TGCAGCGTTTACGGACTAGCGGGAGCTCAGCAGTACTTC | CSVYGLAGAQQYF
TRBD1 | TRBJ2-5 | 15 | . | TRBV7-9 | TGTGCCAGCAGCACCCCACAGGGGTTCCAAGAGACCCAGTACTTC | CASSTPQGFQETQYF
. | TRBJ2-7 | 15 | few | TRBV4-3 | TGCGCCAGCAGCCTGGAATGGGGCGTACCCTACGAGCAGTACTTC | CASSLEWGVPYEQYF
TRBD1 | TRBJ2-3 | 20 | few | TRBV6-2/TRBV6-3 | TGTGCCAGCAGTTACTCGACCGGACAGGGGGCACCGAGAGTCACAGATACGCAGTATTTT | CASSYSTGQGAPRVTDTQYF
TRBD1 | TRBJ2-7 | 13 | . | TRBV5-1 | TGCGCCAGCAGCTGGGACAGGGGGCAAGAGCAGTACTTC | CASSWDRGQEQYF
TRBD1 | TRBJ1-5 | 16 | few | TRBV20-1 | TGCAGTGCTAGAGATCCGGGCAGGGGGCTCAATCAGCCCCAGCATTTT | CSARDPGRGLNQPQHF
. | TRBJ1-1 | 15 | . | TRBV6-2/TRBV6-3 | TGTGCCAGCAGTTACTCCATTGCGTACAGAACTGAAGCTTTCTTT | CASSYSIAYRTEAFF
. | TRBJ2-1 | 15 | . | TRBV7-9 | TGTGCCAGCAGCTTGACGGGGGTCGGGGACAATGAGCAGTTCTTC | CASSLTGVGDNEQFF
TRBD1 | TRBJ2-2 | 16 | many | TRBV7-8 | TGTGCCAGCAGCGGACAGGACAGGGGGAACACCGGGGAGCTGTTTTTT | CASSGQDRGNTGELFF
. | TRBJ2-1 | 15 | . | TRBV2 | TGTGCCAGCAACCGGGGCACCAGCTCCTACAATGAGCAGTTCTTC | CASNRGTSSYNEQFF